Each of the 5 T cell receptor beta chains below was sequenced from the same sample in a study of CD8 T cells in Susac syndrome. RNA in amounts of about 0.45 to 1 ug was reverse transcribed with random hexamers. TCRdb reanalysed the immunoSEQ multiplex PCR reads using MiXCR and keeps one entry per CDR3 protein. The sample carries 110,000 to 150,000 distinct CDR3 sequences, about 94% recorded once. The sequenced material came from CD4+ T cells from PBMCs. These receptors originate from a human donor with Susac syndrome.

The chain combines TRBV1 with TRBJ2-3; TRBD1 was called by the table and not checked on the DNA. TRBV1 is a recognized pseudogene. The CDR3 contains 13 residues. The CDR3 loop reads CTSSAPRTDTQYF. In DNA form, the CDR3 reads TGCACCAGCAGCGCCCCCCGCACAGATACGCAGTATTTT.

The chain is built from TRBV12-3 or TRBV12-4 and TRBJ1-5; D might be TRBD1 (6 bases). V gave up 6 bases and J gave up 3 bases, with 12 bases separating them. The CDR3 sequence is 14 residues long. CDR3 coding DNA: TGTGCCAGCAGCCCGATGGGGGCCAATCAGCCCCAGCATTTT. Its protein is CASSPMGANQPQHF.

The CDR3 protein is CSGGPRQGATEAFF. The CDR3 nucleotides read TGCAGCGGAGGACCAAGACAGGGAGCCACTGAAGCTTTCTTT. The V gene is TRBV29-1, the J gene TRBJ1-1; TRBD1 aligns across 7 bases. Germline V gene sequence: CDR1 SQVTM, CDR2 ANQGSEA. The CDR3 totals 14 residues. J gave up 4 bases and V 7 bases, and 12 bases lay outside the gene matches.

The chain couples TRBV12-3 or TRBV12-4 to TRBJ2-1; TRBD2 is a possible D gene (8 bases). V lost 2 bases to trimming and J lost 5 bases, with 13 bases between them. This CDR3 is 15 amino acids long. The CDR3 DNA follows: TGTGCCAGCAGTTTATCGGGAGGGGGCCACAATGAGCAGTTCTTC. Amino acids: CASSLSGGGHNEQFF.

The rearrangement joins TRBV5-1 to TRBJ2-5, with TRBD1 identical over 8 bases. V gave up 6 bases and J gave up 4 bases; unmatched junction bases: 8. CDR3 size: 14 residues. Germline loops: CDR1 SGHRS, CDR2 YFSETQ. CDR3 in amino acids: CASTNQGQAETQYF. CDR3 DNA sequence: TGCGCCAGCACCAATCAGGGACAGGCAGAGACCCAGTACTTC.